A selection of T cell receptor beta chains follows, all from one sample in a study of blood T cell repertoires in COVID-19. Method: immunoSEQ multiplex PCR; TCRdb's copy keeps in-frame clones and lacks some. This table has some 150,000 clones, roughly 87% appearing once. Sequencing was done on a sample of peripheral blood. The receptors here all came from a woman between 45 and 65 years old with acute or convalescent COVID-19. CDR3s include the opening cysteine and the closing phenylalanine or tryptophan. D genes are given only for firm matches. Size tells how often a clone was seen (once, few, many) or the class of an expanded clone, and some rows leave it out.

abundance	d_gene	v_gene	j_gene	CDR3aa	CDR3nt
-	TRBD2	TRBV5-1	TRBJ2-5	CASSRTSGQETQYF	TGCGCCAGCAGCCGGACTAGCGGCCAAGAGACCCAGTACTTC
-	-	TRBV30	TRBJ1-5	CAWGSGASNQPQHF	TGTGCCTGGGGGTCAGGGGCTAGCAATCAGCCCCAGCATTTT
-	-	TRBV6-1	TRBJ2-6	CASSARDILFSGANVLTF	TGTGCCAGCAGTGCCCGGGACATTCTCTTCTCTGGGGCCAACGTCCTGACTTTC
-	-	TRBV6-5	TRBJ2-2	CASSYWGLRDPGELFF	TGTGCCAGCAGTTACTGGGGACTCAGGGATCCCGGGGAGCTGTTTTTT
-	-	TRBV19	TRBJ1-5	CASSLAPNSGQPQHF	TGTGCCAGTAGTCTCGCCCCGAACAGTGGGCAGCCCCAGCATTTT
once	-	TRBV19	TRBJ1-2	CASSGRVGRAGGYTF	TGTGCCAGTAGTGGCAGGGTCGGCAGGGCAGGGGGCTACACCTTC
-	-	TRBV11-2	TRBJ2-7	CASSFRSSDYEQYF	TGTGCCAGCAGCTTCCGGAGCAGTGACTACGAGCAGTACTTC
-	TRBD2	TRBV10-1	TRBJ2-1	CASSEERGAHNEQFF	TGCGCCAGCAGTGAGGAGCGGGGGGCTCATAATGAGCAGTTCTTC
-	-	TRBV6-5	TRBJ2-7	CASSSRTGKAYEQYF	TGTGCCAGCAGCTCGCGTACAGGGAAGGCCTACGAGCAGTACTTC
-	TRBD1	TRBV6-1	TRBJ1-2	CASSEAWTGFYGYTF	TGTGCCAGCAGTGAAGCGTGGACAGGTTTTTATGGCTACACCTTC
-	-	TRBV9	TRBJ2-1	CASSVGQTYNEQFF	TGTGCCAGCAGCGTAGGGCAGACCTACAATGAGCAGTTCTTC
-	-	TRBV25-1	TRBJ1-6	CASSGQISPLHF	TGTGCCAGCAGTGGCCAGATCTCACCCCTCCACTTT
-	TRBD1	TRBV25-1	TRBJ1-2	CASSDPGQGHFYGYTF	TGTGCCAGCAGTGACCCGGGACAGGGGCACTTCTATGGCTACACCTTC
once	TRBD2	TRBV7-2	TRBJ2-7	CASSSGTSDSYEQYF	TGTGCCAGCAGCTCCGGGACTAGCGATTCCTACGAGCAGTACTTC
-	TRBD1	TRBV5-1	TRBJ1-2	CASSWDRDGYTF	TGCGCCAGCAGCTGGGACAGGGACGGCTACACCTTC
-	-	TRBV7-9	TRBJ1-1	CASSLASGAFF	TGTGCCAGCAGCTTAGCCTCGGGAGCTTTCTTT